This TCR beta chain is from a study of siplizumab effects on memory and regulatory T cells (dated 2019 in TCRdb). Concerning the study at large: The study looked at the effect of siplizumab, an anti-CD2 antibody, on alloreactive T-cell subsets in allogeneic mixed lymphocyte reactions made from human PBMCs. The investigation overall reported the following: Because sequences below about 10^-5 frequency were poorly captured, only a minor fraction of alloreactive clones could be mapped to unstimulated subsets. Greater diversity appeared to be present in unstimulated naive T cells than in memory T cells, and a substantial contribution to the alloresponse seemed to be made by naive cells. Roughly 80-95% of proliferating CD4+ or CD8+ clones could not be assigned a naive or memory phenotype. The suppressive function of proliferating Tregs from siplizumab cultures was not functionally confirmed. The cumulative frequency of alloreactive sequences that could be traced back to unstimulated CD4+ memory T cells was significantly reduced by siplizumab. In reactions with siplizumab, an average of 68.8% of mappable alloreactive CD4+ clones were Treg-derived, compared with about 27% in control reactions.

Preparation of the library involved the immunoSEQ multiplex PCR assay. The deep sequencing platform assayed roughly 10^5 TCR templates per sample. Genomic DNA extracted from sorted T cells was used for TCRbeta CDR3 sequencing. For the original study's pipeline: The R programming language was used for clonal analysis of the TCRbeta CDR3 data. Alloreactive CD4+ and CD8+ clones were defined by comparing unstimulated samples with post-reaction CFSE-low samples. Regulatory or non-regulatory origin of alloreactive CD4+ clones was assigned by matching sequences to the sorted unstimulated Treg and non-Treg repertoires. TCRdb stores this immuneACCESS table with in-frame sequences only. Part of the clones is absent; in the studies checked, under half of the shortfall reflects unresolved V genes, and no reason is known for the rest. Clone size and the V and J calls come from that table; the DNA yielded D and trimming. Across this sample there are around 78,000 clones, with 91% seen only once. In total, the top ten clones hold roughly 30% of the sample.

A single count supports this clone. The antigen it recognizes is unknown. Base qualities are not provided; no much larger clone lies one nucleotide away. CDR1 and CDR2 are drawn from the germline V gene: MNHEY, SVGAGI. The junction shows trimming of 8 bases on V and 4 bases on J, plus 14 bases between the germline ends. The CDR3 runs 13 residues from the cysteine to the phenylalanine. CDR3 DNA is the only sequence kept; it has 39 bases, read in frame from the first base. TCRbeta CDR3 sequencing was performed on sorted unstimulated T cells and on proliferating T cells recovered from mixed lymphocyte reactions. Fresh whole blood from approximately 9 HLA-typed healthy donors was used to isolate PBMCs.

The sample was CD8+ T cells sorted from blood. The source of this sequence is a human donor in good health. The sequence joins TRBV6-5 to TRBJ1-1, and possibly TRBD1, on 5 matching bases. The CDR3 has the sequence CASGRGLGTEAFF. The nucleotides read TGTGCCAGCGGACGGGGCCTGGGCACTGAAGCTTTCTTT.